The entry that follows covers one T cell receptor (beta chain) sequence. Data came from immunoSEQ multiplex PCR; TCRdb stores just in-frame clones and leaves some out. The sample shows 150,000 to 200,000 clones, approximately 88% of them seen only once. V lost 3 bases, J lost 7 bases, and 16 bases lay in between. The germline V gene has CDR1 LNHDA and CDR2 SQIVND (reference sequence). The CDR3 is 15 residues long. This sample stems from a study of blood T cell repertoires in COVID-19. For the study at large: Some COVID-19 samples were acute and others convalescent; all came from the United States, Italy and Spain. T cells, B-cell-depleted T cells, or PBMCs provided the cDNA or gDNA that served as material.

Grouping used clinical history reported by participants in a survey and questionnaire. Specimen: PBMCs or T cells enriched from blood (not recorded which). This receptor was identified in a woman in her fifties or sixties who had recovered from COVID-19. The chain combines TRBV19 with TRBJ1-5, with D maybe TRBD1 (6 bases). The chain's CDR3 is CASSIGQWARQPQHF. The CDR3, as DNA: TGTGCCAGTAGTATTGGACAGTGGGCGAGGCAGCCCCAGCATTTT.